This entry lists 21 T cell receptor beta chains sequenced from one sample in a study of blood T cell repertoires in COVID-19. Libraries were prepared by immunoSEQ multiplex PCR; TCRdb keeps only in-frame clonotypes and omits some of them. The table has about 190,000 clones, 84% seen once. Sample: PBMCs or T cells enriched from blood (not recorded which). Source of these receptors: a woman under 40 who had recovered from COVID-19.

CDR3 bases: TGTGCCAGCACGGCGGACAGGGGCGTCATGAGCACTGAAGCTTTCTTT. Translation gives CASTADRGVMSTEAFF. V gene TRBV27 combines with J gene TRBJ1-1, with 9 bases fitting TRBD1. This CDR3 comprises 16 residues. Germline CDR1 reads MNHEY; CDR2 reads SMNVEV (reference sequence). Losses at the gene ends were 7 bases for V and 4 bases for J; bases not matched to a gene: 13.

The chain joins TRBV18 to TRBJ2-7, with 8 positions matching TRBD1. Trimming removed 3 bases from V and 3 bases from J; junction bases left unmatched: 4. The length of the CDR3 is 14 residues. CDR1 and CDR2 from the germline V gene are KGHSH and LQKENI. Written as DNA, the CDR3 is TGTGCCAGCTCACCGACAGGGGTCGACTACGAGCAGTACGTC. Translated, it gives CASSPTGVDYEQYV.

In DNA, the CDR3 is TGTGCCAGCAGTTTAGGAGTTTATCAGCCCCAGCATTTT. This gives the protein CASSLGVYQPQHF. The chain employs TRBV12-3 or TRBV12-4 and TRBJ1-5; no definite D call. The CDR3 runs 13 residues. Trimming shortened V by 1 base and J by 5 bases, and 6 bases separated the two germline ends.

This chain links TRBV2 with TRBJ1-3; D is perhaps TRBD1 (6 bases). CDR3 length: 15 amino acids. Between the trimmed V and J ends, which lost 6 bases and 0 bases, there was a span of 12 bases. The germline gives CDR1 SNHLY, CDR2 FYNNEI. CDR3 in DNA: TGTGCCAGCAGGGCGACAGGACGCTCTGGAAACACCATATATTTT. Its protein product is CASRATGRSGNTIYF.

V usage is TRBV5-1 and J usage is TRBJ1-6; D is ambiguous. Trimming stripped 0 bases from V and 7 bases from J, with 11 bases between. This CDR3 has 15 amino acids. Germline CDR1 and CDR2: SGHRS and YFSETQ. Here the CDR3 reads CASSLDGFVNSPLHF. The CDR3, as DNA: TGCGCCAGCAGCTTGGACGGTTTTGTGAATTCACCCCTCCACTTT. The full variable domain, with the rest looked up from reference TRBV5-1 and TRBJ1-6, is KAGVTQTPRYLIKTRGQQVTLSCSPISGHRSVSWYQQTPGQGLQFLFEYFSETQRNKGNFPGRFSGRQFSNSRSEMNVSTLELGDSALYLCASSLDGFVNSPLHFGNGTRLTVT.

The rearrangement joins TRBV28 to TRBJ1-6, with 9 bases matching TRBD1. The CDR3 has 17 amino acids. With 5 bases clipped from V and 10 bases from J, the junction kept 15 bases outside the gene matches. The germline gives CDR1 MDHEN, CDR2 SYDVKM. CDR3 in amino acids: CASSLGQGMSSGSPLHF. CDR3 DNA sequence: TGTGCCAGCAGTCTCGGACAGGGGATGAGCAGCGGGTCACCCCTCCACTTT.

This clone has only one observation. The rearrangement joins TRBV28 to TRBJ1-4; possible D gene TRBD1, 5 bases. The germline CDR1 and CDR2 sequences are MDHEN and SYDVKM. Trimming cost V 3 bases and J 6 bases, with 11 bases left between them. This CDR3 contains 14 residues. CDR3 DNA sequence: TGTGCCAGCAGTTTTGGGGCGCCGGATGAAAAACTGTTTTTT. It encodes CASSFGAPDEKLFF. Drawing the rest from reference TRBV28 and TRBJ1-4, the complete variable domain is DVKVTQSSRYLVKRTGEKVFLECVQDMDHENMFWYRQDPGLGLRLIYFSYDVKMKEKGDIPEGYSVSREKKERFSLILESASTNQTSMYLCASSFGAPDEKLFFGSGTQLSVL.

The genes are TRBV11-3 and TRBJ1-3; tentatively, D is TRBD1 (5 bases). The CDR3 extends over 13 amino acids. Germline CDR1 is SGHNT and CDR2 is YENEEA. Trimming removed 2 bases from V and 3 bases from J, with 5 bases in between. CDR3 bases: TGTGCCAGCAGCTTACAGGGTGGAAACACCATATATTTT. Protein sequence: CASSLQGGNTIYF.

This chain joins TRBV7-8 and TRBJ1-2; tentative D call: TRBD1 (5 bases). V was shortened by 5 bases and J by 7 bases, with 11 bases between the two germline ends. CDR3 length: 12 residues. CDR1 SGHVS and CDR2 FQNEAQ come from the germline V gene. CDR3 in DNA: TGTGCCAGCAGCCCGCAGGGATTTGGCTACACCTTC. Translating gives CASSPQGFGYTF.

The chain has TRBV18 and TRBJ2-1; 14 bases line up with TRBD2. The length of the CDR3 is 18 residues. The V gene's germline CDR1 is KGHSH and CDR2 LQKENI. After removal of 5 bases from V and 4 bases from J, the junction contained 10 bases not matched to a gene. CDR3 residues: CASSSGLAGGTRYNEQFF. DNA of the CDR3: TGTGCCAGCTCATCCGGACTAGCGGGAGGAACTCGATACAATGAGCAGTTCTTC.

The chain is built from TRBV6-5 and TRBJ1-6, with D possibly TRBD1 on 5 matching bases. Looked up from germline, CDR1 is MNHEY and CDR2 is SVGAGI. Trimming removed 2 bases from V and 6 bases from J, with 14 bases in between. There are 16 residues in the CDR3. The CDR3, as DNA: TGTGCCAGCAGTTACCTTCAGGGCCAAACTAATTCACCCCTCCACTTT. This gives the protein CASSYLQGQTNSPLHF.

The V gene is TRBV7-9, the J gene TRBJ1-1; D is possibly TRBD1 (5 bases). The CDR3 has 14 residues. V dropped 5 bases and J dropped 0 bases, with 10 bases sitting between them. Germline V gives CDR1 SEHNR, CDR2 FQNEAQ (reference sequence). CDR3: CASSVAGLNTEAFF. CDR3 coding DNA: TGTGCCAGCAGCGTGGCAGGGCTGAACACTGAAGCTTTCTTT.

Written as DNA, the CDR3 is TGTGCCAGCAGTTACGGGCAGTATAGCAATCAGCCCCAGCATTTT. Translation gives CASSYGQYSNQPQHF. The chain carries TRBV6-5 and TRBJ1-5; no clear D. Trimming took off 2 bases at V and 0 bases at J, with 8 bases between the two ends. Looked up from germline, CDR1 is MNHEY and CDR2 is SVGAGI. The CDR3 is made up of 15 amino acids.

This chain connects TRBV24-1 to TRBJ2-1; 8 bases are a match to TRBD2. Germline V gene data show CDR1 as KGHDR and CDR2 as SFDVKD. The V and J ends lost 5 bases and 0 bases, in that order; junction bases with no gene match: 17. The CDR3 runs 20 residues. This CDR3 reads CATSGGRRLAGVSSYNEQFF. CDR3 bases: TGTGCCACCAGTGGAGGAAGGAGGCTAGCGGGTGTCTCCTCCTACAATGAGCAGTTCTTC.

The chain employs TRBV28 and TRBJ2-7, with D perhaps TRBD1 (6 bases). The CDR3 is made up of 14 amino acids. The germline V gene encodes CDR1 MDHEN and CDR2 SYDVKM. Trimming cost V 3 bases and J 4 bases, with 13 bases left between them. CDR3 in DNA: TGTGCCAGCAGTTTTACAGGGACCCTTTACGAGCAGTACTTC. Its protein product is CASSFTGTLYEQYF.

The chain uses TRBV19 and TRBJ2-2, with TRBD2 matching over 10 bases. The germline gives CDR1 LNHDA, CDR2 SQIVND (reference sequence). The V and J ends lost 5 bases and 4 bases, in that order; junction bases with no gene match: 1. The length of the CDR3 is 14 residues. CDR3 loop: CASSLAGATGELFF. CDR3 DNA: TGTGCCAGTAGTCTAGCGGGAGCCACCGGGGAGCTGTTTTTT.

The chain couples TRBV14 to TRBJ2-3; 11 positions agree with TRBD2. The ends lost 3 bases at V and 6 bases at J; junction bases unmatched: 5. The CDR3 extends over 15 amino acids. Germline assignment: CDR1 SGHDN and CDR2 FVKESK. As DNA, the CDR3 is TGTGCCAGCAGCCAGGCGACTAGCGGGGATGATACGCAGTATTTT. Residues: CASSQATSGDDTQYF. The full variable domain, completed using reference TRBV14 and TRBJ2-3, is EAGVTQFPSHSVIEKGQTVTLRCDPISGHDNLYWYRRVMGKEIKFLLHFVKESKQDESGMPNNRFLAERTGGTYSTLKVQPAELEDSGVYFCASSQATSGDDTQYFGPGTRLTVL.

The chain couples TRBV7-9 to TRBJ2-5, with 8 bases matching TRBD1. This CDR3 spans 19 amino acids. The germline gives CDR1 SEHNR, CDR2 FQNEAQ (reference sequence). V gave up 1 base and J gave up 7 bases; unmatched junction bases: 20. The CDR3 region is CASSLGELTGDYFWWTQYF. The CDR3 DNA reads as TGTGCCAGCAGCTTAGGGGAGTTGACAGGGGATTATTTCTGGTGGACCCAGTACTTC.

V is TRBV19 and J is TRBJ1-5, with TRBD1 identical over 10 bases. The CDR3 spans 16 residues. The germline CDR1 and CDR2 sequences are LNHDA and SQIVND (reference sequence). J gave up 4 bases and V 6 bases, and 9 bases lay outside the gene matches. CDR3 bases: TGTGCCAGTAGCAGGCTGGGGACAGGGGTGAATCAGCCCCAGCATTTT. It is translated as CASSRLGTGVNQPQHF.

The rearrangement joins TRBV7-2 to TRBJ1-6; 9 positions match TRBD1. V gave up 2 bases and J gave up 4 bases; unmatched junction bases: 3. This CDR3 has 16 amino acids. Germline CDR1 SGHTA, CDR2 FQGNSA. The CDR3, as DNA: TGTGCCAGCAGCTTACGGGGACAGGGTTATAATTCACCCCTCCACTTT. Amino acid sequence: CASSLRGQGYNSPLHF.

The chain carries TRBV5-1 and TRBJ2-1; 8 bases are a match to TRBD2. The J segment lost 9 bases and the V segment lost 1 base, leaving 6 bases of the junction unmatched. The CDR3 runs 14 residues. Germline V gene lookup returns CDR1 SGHRS and CDR2 YFSETQ. The CDR3 here is CASSLRLAGPEQFF. Here the CDR3 DNA reads TGCGCCAGCAGCTTGCGGTTAGCGGGACCTGAGCAGTTCTTC.